The 25 T cell receptor beta chains below were found in one sample sequenced in a study of T cells after yellow fever vaccination (dated by TCRdb to the late 2010s). The library was produced with 5' RACE. The sequencer listed for this sample is Illumina HiSeq 2500. Clones were called with MiXCR by TCRdb after fastp trimmed the public reads at Q25, and only in-frame beta chains were retained. Rows are unified per CDR3 protein, each entry keeping the most common DNA and genes. For this sample the table gives around 70,000 distinct CDR3 sequences, of which approximately 7.7% were detected only once. The biggest ten clones account for about a third of the sample. The treatment or condition label for this specimen denotes: live attenuated yellow fever vaccine strain. This specimen consisted of CD8+ T cells sorted from PBMCs, obtained around 5 days after the first yellow fever vaccination. The receptors come from a man aged 18 to 30 who received the YFV17D yellow fever vaccine.

There are a few counts of this clonotype. The V call is TRBV6-1, the J call TRBJ1-2; D gene uncertain. CDR3 length: 13 amino acids. The V and J ends lost 6 bases and 2 bases respectively, with 10 bases between them. Germline lookup yields CDR1 MNHNS and CDR2 SASEGT. DNA of the CDR3: TGTGCCAGCAGCCTCCATTTAAACTATGGCTACACCTTC. It yields the protein CASSLHLNYGYTF.

This clonotype was seen ten or more times. This rearrangement joins TRBV10-3 to TRBJ1-5; 11 bases agree with TRBD1. Germline CDR1 ENHRY, CDR2 SYGVKD. The length of the CDR3 is 15 residues. With 2 bases clipped from V and 6 bases from J, the junction kept 3 bases outside the gene matches. The CDR3 protein is CAISERGQGGQPQHF. For the CDR3, the DNA is TGTGCCATCAGTGAGCGGGGACAGGGGGGTCAGCCCCAGCATTTT.

This clonotype showed up many times. The V call is TRBV2, the J call TRBJ2-7, with TRBD2 identical over 12 bases. Germline-derived CDR1 and CDR2 are SNHLY and FYNNEI. The CDR3 spans 16 residues. The ends lost 6 bases at V and 0 bases at J; junction bases unmatched: 6. CDR3 DNA: TGTGCCAGCAGCGTCACGACTAGCGGGAGCTCCTACGAGCAGTACGTC. Translating gives CASSVTTSGSSYEQYV.

Points on this clonotype: This may stem from a read error, because a much larger clone lies one nucleotide away. The V call is TRBV6-1, the J call TRBJ2-5; tentatively, D is TRBD2 (5 bases). V was trimmed by 5 bases and J by 5 bases, leaving 12 bases between them. Germline CDR1 and CDR2: MNHNS and SASEGT. The CDR3 has 13 amino acids. The CDR3 region has the DNA TGTGCCAGCAGTCTCGGGGAAAGCGAGACCCAGTACTTC. It translates to CASSLGESETQYF.

Only a few counts were recorded for this clonotype. The chain links TRBV6-1 to TRBJ1-4; TRBD1 might be the D (6 bases). CDR3 length equals 15 residues. In germline, CDR1 is MNHNS, CDR2 SASEGT. The ends were cut back, 4 bases at V and 4 bases at J, with 13 bases in the middle. CDR3 amino acids: CASSARGLINEKLFF. CDR3 bases: TGTGCCAGCAGTGCCAGGGGACTTATTAATGAAAAACTGTTTTTT.

This clonotype was counted a few times. This chain joins TRBV5-8 and TRBJ1-5; 10 bases match TRBD1. This CDR3 comprises 15 residues. The V and J ends lost 5 bases and 5 bases, in that order; junction bases with no gene match: 7. Germline V CDR1 and CDR2: SGHTS, YDEGEE. The CDR3: CASRVPGQGYQPQHF. DNA for the CDR3: TGTGCCAGCAGAGTCCCGGGACAGGGGTATCAGCCCCAGCATTTT.

This clonotype was detected a few times. The chain carries TRBV7-9 and TRBJ2-7, with TRBD2 identical over 8 bases. This CDR3 spans 15 amino acids. The ends lost 5 bases at V and 6 bases at J; junction bases unmatched: 12. Germline V gives CDR1 SEHNR, CDR2 FQNEAQ (reference sequence). The CDR3 is CASSRGGGGTLEQYF. Here the CDR3 DNA reads TGTGCCAGCAGCCGCGGGGGCGGGGGGACCCTCGAGCAGTACTTC.

This clonotype was picked up many times. The rearrangement links TRBV7-9 to TRBJ2-3, with D perhaps matching TRBD2 (6 bases). CDR1 is SEHNR, CDR2 FQNEAQ, per germline (reference sequence). Trimming removed 4 bases at V and 1 base at J, with 12 bases between. The CDR3 runs to 15 residues. The CDR3 DNA follows: TGTGCCAGCAGCTATAGCGGCCATGGCACAGATACGCAGTATTTT. It translates to CASSYSGHGTDTQYF.

There are a few counts of this clonotype. The rearrangement joins TRBV5-5 to TRBJ2-1; possibly TRBD1 or TRBD2 for D (5 bases each). Germline V gene lookup returns CDR1 SGHKS and CDR2 YYEKEE (reference sequence). Trimming shortened V by 0 bases and J by 7 bases, and 14 bases separated the two germline ends. The CDR3 extends over 15 amino acids. The CDR3 nucleotides are TGTGCCAGCAGCTTGGAGGGACGAAGCCGGAATGAGCAGTTCTTC. This codes for CASSLEGRSRNEQFF.

A few counts support this clonotype. The chain recombines TRBV10-3 with TRBJ2-7, with D possibly being TRBD1 (6 bases). The CDR3 covers 11 residues. Looked up from germline, CDR1 is ENHRY and CDR2 is SYGVKD. V was cut by 7 bases and J by 4 bases, with 8 bases left in between. Here the CDR3 DNA reads TGTGCCATCACACAGGGTTACGAGCAGTACTTC. The encoded protein is CAITQGYEQYF.

This clonotype came up a few times. The V gene is TRBV12-3 or TRBV12-4, the J gene TRBJ1-2; 8 bases align to TRBD1. CDR3 size: 13 residues. V lost 6 bases, J lost 2 bases, and 2 bases stayed unmatched. In nucleotides, the CDR3 is TGTGCCAGCAGGGCAGGGGGCAACTATGGCTACACCTTC. This sequence encodes CASRAGGNYGYTF.

Remarks on this clonotype: A read error may account for a junction end that differs from germline. CDR3 amino acids: CASSGTSGDAETQYF. CDR3 coding DNA: TGTGCCAGCAGCGGGACTAGTGGAGACGCAGAAACGCAGTATTTT. This chain connects TRBV7-9 to TRBJ2-3, with 8 bases that match TRBD2. This CDR3 contains 15 residues. Germline V lookup: CDR1 SEHNR, CDR2 FQNEAQ (reference sequence).

There are many counts of this clonotype. V is TRBV4-1 and J is TRBJ2-4; D not resolved. The CDR3 is made up of 16 amino acids. Germline lookup yields CDR1 MGHRA and CDR2 YSYEKL. V shed 0 bases and J shed 3 bases, with 12 bases lying between them. The CDR3 coding sequence is TGCGCCAGCAGCCAAGACCCAGGATTCGTCAAAAACATTCAGTACTTC. Translated, it gives CASSQDPGFVKNIQYF.

The rearrangement joins TRBV29-1 to TRBJ2-5; 7 nucleotides align to TRBD1. CDR1 and CDR2 (germline): SQVTM, ANQGSEA. V trimming: 0 bases; J trimming: 2 bases; junction bases outside the gene matches: 6. The CDR3 contains 15 residues. In DNA, the CDR3 is TGCAGCGTTGAAGATCGAGACAGGGAACAAGAGACCCAGTACTTC. As protein: CSVEDRDREQETQYF. Variable domain in full (rest from reference TRBV29-1 and TRBJ2-5): SAVISQKPSRDICQRGTSLTIQCQVDSQVTMMFWYRQQPGQSLTLIATANQGSEATYESGFVIDKFPISRPNLTFSTLTVSNMSPEDSSIYLCSVEDRDREQETQYFGPGTRLLVL.

In this sample, this clonotype turned up a few times. The chain is built from TRBV6-1 and TRBJ1-5; weak D call: TRBD1 (6 bases). The V and J ends lost 4 bases and 6 bases respectively, with 10 bases between them. CDR3 length: 13 amino acids. Germline-derived CDR1 and CDR2 are MNHNS and SASEGT. CDR3 loop: CASSAGTSQPQHF. CDR3 nucleotides: TGTGCCAGCAGTGCCGGGACAAGTCAGCCCCAGCATTTT.

The chain has TRBV7-7 and TRBJ2-2; TRBD1 or TRBD2 may be the D gene (6 bases each). The CDR3 length is 13 residues. The V gene's germline CDR1 is SSHAT and CDR2 FNYEAQ (reference sequence). CDR3 DNA sequence: TGTGCTTCCGGGGGCCCCAGGGCCGGGGAGCTGTTTTTT. Protein product: CASGGPRAGELFF.

This clonotype was counted at least ten times. The chain uses TRBV4-3 and TRBJ2-7; D is unresolved. CDR1 and CDR2 from the germline V gene are LGHNA and YSLEER. Trimming removed 2 bases at V and 3 bases at J, with 8 bases between. The CDR3 is made up of 13 amino acids. The CDR3 sequence: CASSQNARYEQYF. The CDR3 DNA sequence: TGCGCCAGCAGCCAAAACGCCCGCTACGAGCAGTACTTC.

This clonotype was detected ten times or more. The rearrangement joins TRBV30 to TRBJ2-7; a weak D match, TRBD1 (5 bases). Germline values: CDR1 GTSNPN, CDR2 SVGIG (reference sequence). There are 15 residues in the CDR3. Trimming removed 0 bases from V and 6 bases from J, with 18 bases in between. CDR3 coding DNA: TGTGCCTGGAGTGTAGGGGCGACGGCCCTGGCCGAGCAGTACTTC. Residues: CAWSVGATALAEQYF. The variable domain in full, completed from reference TRBV30 and TRBJ2-7, reads SQTIHQWPATLVQPVGSPLSLECTVEGTSNPNLYWYRQAAGRGLQLLFYSVGIGQISSEVPQNLSASRPQDRQFILSSKKLLLSDSGFYLCAWSVGATALAEQYFGPGTRLTVT.

The gene calls are TRBV11-3 and TRBJ2-2, with no clear D. CDR3 length equals 13 residues. Per the germline V gene, CDR1 is SGHNT and CDR2 is YENEEA. Trimming left V 5 bases short and J 1 base short, with 5 bases between. Written as DNA, the CDR3 is TGTGCCAGCAGCCAAGAGAACACCGGGGAGCTGTTTTTT. Amino acid sequence: CASSQENTGELFF.

In this sample, this clonotype turned up a few times. The chain carries TRBV4-1 and TRBJ1-5; weak D call: TRBD1 (5 bases). This CDR3 comprises 14 residues. V shed 4 bases and J shed 6 bases, with 13 bases lying between them. CDR1 and CDR2 (germline): MGHRA, YSYEKL. CDR3 coding DNA: TGCGCCAGCAGCCCGGCGGGGGGGGTTCAGCCCCAGCATTTT. The encoded protein is CASSPAGGVQPQHF.

This clonotype was observed many times. The gene calls are TRBV7-2 and TRBJ2-1, with TRBD1 matching over 7 bases. The germline V gene encodes CDR1 SGHTA and CDR2 FQGNSA. The CDR3 contains 14 residues. The V and J ends lost 3 bases and 6 bases, in that order; junction bases with no gene match: 5. CDR3 coding DNA: TGTGCCAGCAGCTTGACAGGGTGGGGCAATGAGCAGTTCTTC. Translated: CASSLTGWGNEQFF.

The V call is TRBV7-6, the J call TRBJ1-4, with 8 positions matching TRBD1. Germline lookup yields CDR1 SGHVS and CDR2 FNYEAQ. CDR3 length: 16 residues. V dropped 0 bases and J dropped 9; count of bases not matched to a gene: 9. CDR3 nucleotides: TGTGCCAGCAGCTTAGCGGGCGGACAGGGAAGCCAAAAACTGTTTTTT. Its translation: CASSLAGGQGSQKLFF.

This clonotype was seen only once. This sequence joins TRBV12-3 or TRBV12-4 and TRBJ2-3, with D maybe TRBD1 (7 bases). This CDR3 comprises 14 residues. Trimming left V 5 bases short and J 5 bases short, with 14 bases between. The CDR3 loop is CASSIRQGGDTQYF. The CDR3 coding sequence is TGTGCCAGCAGTATCAGACAGGGAGGAGATACGCAGTATTTT.

In its sample, this clonotype was seen a few times. The gene calls are TRBV5-1 and TRBJ1-4, with D unclear. This CDR3 comprises 13 residues. Germline CDR1 and CDR2: SGHRS and YFSETQ. The V end lost 2 bases, the J end lost 5 bases, and 7 bases lay between the germline ends. The CDR3, as DNA: TGCGCCAGCAGCTTAAAGGGAAATGAAAAACTGTTTTTT. Translating it yields CASSLKGNEKLFF.

Turning to this clonotype: The junction does not match germline at one end; this may be a read error. V is TRBV4-3 and J is TRBJ2-2; 10 nucleotides line up with TRBD2. The CDR3 has 19 residues. Per the germline V gene, CDR1 is LGHNA and CDR2 is YSLEER. In nucleotides, the CDR3 is TGCGCCAGCAGCCAAGATCCTAGCGGGGGCCCGAAAGGCACCGGGGAGCTGTATTTT. Encoded protein: CASSQDPSGGPKGTGELYF.